Below, 23 T cell receptor beta chains from the same sample are listed, as sequenced in a study of OX40 agonist ivuxolimab in advanced cancers. The protocol was immunoSEQ multiplex PCR, while the TCRdb copy is restricted to in-frame clones and leaves out a portion. The sample yields some 77,000 clones, around 94% seen once. The starting material was CD4+ or CD8+ T cells sorted from blood, obtained in a trial of the OX40 agonist ivuxolimab. The receptors here all came from an adult with an advanced solid tumor such as melanoma, head and neck, liver or kidney cancer.

In the case of this clone: This specimen includes other DNA sequences encoding the same CDR3. This chain joins TRBV2 and TRBJ1-1; possibly TRBD1 for D (5 bases). Germline CDR1 SNHLY, CDR2 FYNNEI. V was trimmed by 4 bases and J by 4 bases, leaving 10 bases between them. The CDR3 has 13 residues. This CDR3 is CASSGGLSTEAFF. The DNA for the CDR3 is TGTGCCAGCAGTGGGGGCTTGAGCACTGAAGCTTTCTTT.

The sample holds one count of this clone. The chain links TRBV6-4 to TRBJ2-2; D remains unclear. V lost 4 bases, J lost 5 bases, and 8 bases lay in between. The CDR3 consists of 13 residues. CDR1 is MRHNA and CDR2 is SNTAGT in the germline V gene. CDR3 region: CASSGHGTGELFF. The CDR3 DNA sequence: TGTGCCAGCAGTGGGCATGGGACCGGGGAGCTGTTTTTT.

In nucleotides, the CDR3 is TGTGCCAGCAGCCGGGGTGGGAATCAGCCCCAGCATTTT. This encodes CASSRGGNQPQHF. The chain combines TRBV5-6 with TRBJ1-5; D remains unclear. In germline, CDR1 is SGHDT, CDR2 YYEEEE. This CDR3 spans 13 amino acids. Between the trimmed V and J ends, which lost 4 bases and 4 bases, there was a span of 9 bases.

V gene TRBV7-2 combines with J gene TRBJ2-5; 7 bases align to TRBD1. The V and J ends lost 5 bases and 1 base, in that order; junction bases with no gene match: 10. CDR3 size: 16 residues. Germline V CDR1 and CDR2: SGHTA, FQGNSA. The CDR3 bases are TGTGCCAGCAGCCCCTACCCTGACAGGGCCCAAGAGACCCAGTACTTC. Translating gives CASSPYPDRAQETQYF. The full variable domain, its missing parts supplied by reference TRBV7-2 and TRBJ2-5, is GAGVSQSPSNKVTEKGKDVELRCDPISGHTALYWYRQSLGQGLEFLIYFQGNSAPDKSGLPSDRFSAERTGGSVSTLTIQRTQQEDSAVYLCASSPYPDRAQETQYFGPGTRLLVL.

The chain uses TRBV7-9 and TRBJ1-4, with D possibly matching TRBD1 (5 bases). CDR1 and CDR2 from the germline V gene are SEHNR and FQNEAQ (reference sequence). Trimming removed 2 bases at V and 6 bases at J, with 7 bases between. The CDR3 runs 13 residues. This CDR3 reads CASSLLGDEKLFF. CDR3 coding DNA: TGTGCCAGCAGCTTATTGGGGGATGAAAAACTGTTTTTT.

The gene calls are TRBV5-1 and TRBJ2-7, with 7 bases matching TRBD2. This CDR3 region has 13 residues. With V trimmed by 4 bases and J by 5 bases, 6 bases remained unmatched. CDR1 is SGHRS and CDR2 is YFSETQ in the germline V gene. The CDR3 bases are TGCGCCAGCAGCACCGGGACTATCGACGAGCAGTACTTC. This encodes CASSTGTIDEQYF.

The chain recombines TRBV5-5 with TRBJ2-2, with a weak D call TRBD2 (6 bases). Per germline, CDR1 SGHKS and CDR2 YYEKEE (reference sequence). The V and J ends lost 6 bases and 0 bases respectively, with 12 bases between them. The CDR3 extends over 15 amino acids. CDR3 bases: TGTGCCAGCACCGGAGGGACCGCGAACACCGGGGAGCTGTTTTTT. Its protein product is CASTGGTANTGELFF.

The CDR3: CASSLGQFHQPQHF. CDR3 sequence (DNA): TGCGCCAGCAGCCTGGGACAGTTCCATCAGCCCCAGCATTTT. The chain is built from TRBV4-1 and TRBJ1-5, with 7 bases matching TRBD1. CDR1 is MGHRA, CDR2 YSYEKL, per germline. V trimming: 4 bases; J trimming: 5 bases; junction bases outside the gene matches: 5. This CDR3 spans 14 amino acids.

This sequence joins TRBV4-3 and TRBJ1-4; D is possibly TRBD1 (6 bases). CDR1 LGHNA and CDR2 YSLEER come from the germline V gene. This CDR3 has 16 amino acids. The germline V and J ends were trimmed by 0 bases and 8 bases, with 16 bases remaining between them. CDR3 sequence reads: CASSQEGQGLTEKLFF. The DNA of the CDR3 is TGCGCCAGCAGCCAAGAGGGTCAGGGGTTAACGGAAAAACTGTTTTTT.

The J gene is TRBJ2-3, the V gene TRBV4-3; the D is unclear. The V end lost 3 bases, the J end lost 1 base, and 5 bases lay between the germline ends. In germline, CDR1 is LGHNA, CDR2 YSLEER. This CDR3 has 13 amino acids. CDR3 bases: TGCGCCAGCAGCCACCCCGGCACAGATACGCAGTATTTT. Translating it yields CASSHPGTDTQYF.

The gene calls are TRBV18 and TRBJ2-1; 7 bases line up with TRBD2. V shed 7 bases and J 6 bases; nucleotides not matched to a gene: 9. Germline V CDR1 and CDR2: KGHSH, LQKENI. This CDR3 has 14 residues. The CDR3 loop is CASFLAGVPNEQFF. CDR3 nucleotide sequence: TGTGCCAGCTTCTTGGCGGGAGTTCCCAATGAGCAGTTCTTC.

The V call is TRBV18, the J call TRBJ1-1; D is possibly TRBD1 (5 bases). This CDR3 has 16 residues. In germline, CDR1 is KGHSH, CDR2 LQKENI. V was pared by 3 bases and J by 3 bases, with 17 bases between. The CDR3 loop is CASSPASGVLDTEAFF. In DNA, the CDR3 is TGTGCCAGCTCACCTGCATCGGGGGTGTTGGACACTGAAGCTTTCTTT.

This clone was seen only once. Distinct nucleotide sequences in the sample also encode this CDR3. Here the CDR3 DNA reads TGCAGCGTTGATCGGACGGGAGTGAACACTGAAGCTTTCTTT. This translates into CSVDRTGVNTEAFF. V usage is TRBV29-1 and J usage is TRBJ1-1, with D unclear. Germline loops: CDR1 SQVTM, CDR2 ANQGSEA. CDR3 length: 14 amino acids. V was pared by 3 bases and J by 0 bases, with 11 bases between.

The chain links TRBV28 to TRBJ1-5, with 9 bases matching TRBD1. V gave up 3 bases and J gave up 4 bases; unmatched junction bases: 1. Germline V lookup: CDR1 MDHEN, CDR2 SYDVKM. This CDR3 comprises 14 residues. CDR3 sequence reads: CASSLTGGNQPQHF. As DNA, the CDR3 is TGTGCCAGCAGTTTGACAGGGGGGAATCAGCCCCAGCATTTT.

The V and J genes are TRBV5-1 and TRBJ2-2; the D gene is possibly TRBD2 (6 bases). The V and J ends lost 2 bases and 5 bases respectively, with 19 bases between them. The CDR3 runs 17 residues. In germline, CDR1 is SGHRS, CDR2 YFSETQ. The CDR3 spells CASSFSTASEPTGELFF. The CDR3 nucleotides read TGCGCCAGCAGCTTTTCTACAGCTAGCGAACCTACCGGGGAGCTGTTTTTT.

The genes are TRBV19 and TRBJ2-2, with D perhaps matching TRBD1 or TRBD2 (5 bases each). CDR1 is LNHDA and CDR2 is SQIVND in the germline V gene (reference sequence). This CDR3 is built from 16 residues. The V and J ends lost 8 bases and 0 bases respectively, with 16 bases between them. The CDR3 DNA sequence: TGTGCCAGTGAGGGTCCAGGGCTTCCGAACACCGGGGAGCTGTTTTTT. The encoded protein is CASEGPGLPNTGELFF.

The chain couples TRBV12-5 to TRBJ2-1; D tentatively fits TRBD1 or TRBD2 (5 bases each). Looked up from germline, CDR1 is LGHNT and CDR2 is FRNRAP. V shed 0 bases and J shed 9 bases, with 18 bases lying between them. The CDR3 covers 16 residues. The CDR3 is CASGLVLGPGLGEQFF. CDR3 coding DNA: TGTGCTAGTGGTTTGGTATTAGGACCGGGGCTTGGTGAGCAGTTCTTC.

The rearrangement joins TRBV28 to TRBJ1-3; D remains ambiguous. Between the trimmed V and J ends, which lost 2 bases and 8 bases, there was a span of 4 bases. Per the germline V gene, CDR1 is MDHEN and CDR2 is SYDVKM. The CDR3 has 11 residues. This CDR3 is CASSLRDTIYF. As DNA, the CDR3 is TGTGCCAGCAGTTTAAGGGACACCATATATTTT.

This clone came up once. This chain uses TRBV7-2 with TRBJ2-3; D is uncertain. V lost 5 bases to trimming and J lost 4 bases, with 10 bases between them. CDR1 SGHTA and CDR2 FQGNSA come from the germline V gene. This CDR3 region has 13 residues. CDR3 sequence reads: CASSSVVADTQYF. In nucleotides, the CDR3 is TGTGCCAGCAGCAGCGTAGTCGCAGATACGCAGTATTTT. Looking up the rest from reference TRBV7-2 and TRBJ2-3 gives the full variable domain: GAGVSQSPSNKVTEKGKDVELRCDPISGHTALYWYRQSLGQGLEFLIYFQGNSAPDKSGLPSDRFSAERTGGSVSTLTIQRTQQEDSAVYLCASSSVVADTQYFGPGTRLTVL.

V gene TRBV19 combines with J gene TRBJ2-5, with D perhaps TRBD2 (5 bases). V lost 3 bases and J 2 bases, leaving 19 bases between the germline ends. Germline V lookup: CDR1 LNHDA, CDR2 SQIVND (reference sequence). This CDR3 comprises 17 residues. In DNA form, the CDR3 reads TGTGCCAGTAGTATGAGGAGTTCTAGCTCATTACAAGAGACCCAGTACTTC. Its protein product is CASSMRSSSSLQETQYF.

This chain connects TRBV2 to TRBJ2-5; D possibly matches TRBD1 or TRBD2 (9 bases each). Trimming cost V 7 bases and J 0 bases, with 36 bases left between them. The CDR3 spans 22 residues. Germline CDR1 reads SNHLY; CDR2 reads FYNNEI. CDR3 region: CASIRGQGGAAGGPMYQETQYF. The CDR3 DNA reads as TGTGCCAGCATTAGGGGACAGGGAGGTGCAGCGGGAGGCCCGATGTACCAAGAGACCCAGTACTTC.

This clone was observed once. The chain joins TRBV7-9 to TRBJ2-5; TRBD2 agrees at 8 bases. The CDR3 is 14 amino acids. V lost 5 bases and J lost 5; bases outside the gene matches: 7. The germline gives CDR1 SEHNR, CDR2 FQNEAQ (reference sequence). The CDR3 bases are TGTGCCAGCAGCGACCGGGCTAGCGGGGAGACCCAGTACTTC. Protein: CASSDRASGETQYF.

The chain is built from TRBV28 and TRBJ2-3; D unresolved. Germline CDR1 and CDR2: MDHEN and SYDVKM. Trimming removed 5 bases at V and 0 bases at J, with 12 bases between. This CDR3 contains 15 residues. CDR3 nucleotide sequence: TGTGCCAGCAGTCCATGGACGGCTAGCACAGATACGCAGTATTTT. Its protein is CASSPWTASTDTQYF.